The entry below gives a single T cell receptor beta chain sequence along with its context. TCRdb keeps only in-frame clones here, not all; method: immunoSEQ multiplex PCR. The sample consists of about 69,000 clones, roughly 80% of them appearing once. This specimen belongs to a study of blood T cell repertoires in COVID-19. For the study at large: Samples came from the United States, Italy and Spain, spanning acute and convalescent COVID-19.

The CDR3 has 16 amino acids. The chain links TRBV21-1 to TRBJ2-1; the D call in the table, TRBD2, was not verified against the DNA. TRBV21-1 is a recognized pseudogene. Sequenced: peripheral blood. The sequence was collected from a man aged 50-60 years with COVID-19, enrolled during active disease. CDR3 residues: CASSKNPSGGFNEQFF. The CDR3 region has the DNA TGTGCCAGCAGCAAAAACCCCAGCGGGGGGTTCAATGAGCAGTTCTTC.